Listed below are T cell receptor beta chains from one sample, sequenced in a study of blood T cell repertoires in COVID-19. Data came from immunoSEQ multiplex PCR; TCRdb stores just in-frame clones and leaves some out. This table has over 130,000 clones, 80% to 90% appearing once. The material sequenced was peripheral blood. The source is a woman of 80 years or more with acute or convalescent COVID-19. CDR3s include the opening cysteine and the closing phenylalanine or tryptophan. Each record gives: clone size, J gene, V gene, D gene, CDR3 protein, CDR3 DNA. D genes are given only for firm matches. Size tells how often a clone was seen (once, few, many) or the class of an expanded clone, and some rows leave it out.

once,TRBJ2-1,TRBV11-2,TRBD1,CASSLDLGQGGYNEQFF,TGTGCCAGCAGCTTAGATCTGGGACAGGGGGGATACAATGAGCAGTTCTTC
NA,TRBJ1-3,TRBV5-6,TRBD1,CASSPKDRGNTIYF,TGTGCCAGCAGCCCGAAGGACAGGGGAAACACCATATATTTT
NA,TRBJ1-6,TRBV30,NA,CAWSVRGTSGSPLHF,TGTGCCTGGAGTGTACGGGGGACTTCGGGTTCACCCCTCCACTTT
NA,TRBJ2-2,TRBV2,TRBD1,CASTPGQAKYTGELFF,TGTGCCAGCACCCCGGGACAGGCAAAATACACCGGGGAGCTGTTTTTT
NA,TRBJ1-5,TRBV30,NA,CAWSRDSGAQHF,TGTGCCTGGAGTCGGGACTCTGGGGCCCAGCATTTT
NA,TRBJ1-2,TRBV2,NA,CASSEVNREYGYTF,TGTGCCAGCAGTGAAGTTAACAGGGAATATGGCTACACCTTC
NA,TRBJ1-1,TRBV5-1,NA,CASSLDWGAEAFF,TGCGCCAGCAGCTTGGATTGGGGGGCTGAAGCTTTCTTT
NA,TRBJ2-5,TRBV5-1,TRBD1,CASSSGQVQETQYF,TGCGCCAGCAGCTCGGGACAGGTCCAAGAGACCCAGTACTTC
NA,TRBJ1-3,TRBV3-1/TRBV3-2,NA,CASSQDFRGNTIYF,TGTGCCAGCAGCCAAGATTTCCGGGGAAACACCATATATTTT
NA,TRBJ1-5,TRBV5-1,NA,CASSLVPGASQPQHF,TGCGCCAGCAGCTTGGTGCCTGGGGCTAGTCAGCCCCAGCATTTT
once,TRBJ1-6,TRBV5-1,NA,CASSLSTGFPSPLHF,TGCGCCAGCAGCCTGAGTACAGGGTTTCCTTCACCCCTCCACTTT
NA,TRBJ1-5,TRBV6-2/TRBV6-3,NA,CASSSTGGNQPQHF,TGTGCCAGCAGTTCGACAGGAGGTAATCAGCCCCAGCATTTT
NA,TRBJ2-2,TRBV5-4,TRBD2,CASSSGTSPTGELFF,TGTGCCAGCAGCTCAGGGACTAGCCCAACCGGGGAGCTGTTTTTT
NA,TRBJ2-5,TRBV11-2,NA,CASSLGLALETQYF,TGTGCCAGCAGCTTAGGCCTAGCCCTCGAGACCCAGTACTTC
NA,TRBJ1-2,TRBV7-2,NA,CASSLGLTGNYGYTF,TGTGCCAGCAGCTTAGGCCTCACAGGAAACTATGGCTACACCTTC
once,TRBJ2-7,TRBV12-3/TRBV12-4,NA,CASTNPGVYEQYF,TGTGCCAGCACCAACCCGGGGGTCTACGAGCAGTACTTC
NA,TRBJ1-2,TRBV3-1/TRBV3-2,NA,CASSQEFYNYGYTF,TGTGCCAGCAGCCAAGAGTTCTATAACTATGGCTACACCTTC
NA,TRBJ1-2,TRBV3-1/TRBV3-2,NA,CASSAGLLASYTF,TGTGCCAGCAGCGCGGGTCTCCTGGCTAGCTACACCTTC
NA,TRBJ1-2,TRBV4-2,TRBD1,CASSQGQGEGYTF,TGTGCCAGCAGCCAGGGACAGGGCGAGGGCTACACCTTC
NA,TRBJ1-5,TRBV7-2,NA,CASSLELGQPQHF,TGTGCCAGCAGCTTAGAGTTGGGCCAGCCCCAGCATTTT
NA,TRBJ1-2,TRBV7-2,TRBD1,CASSTRQGASYGYTF,TGTGCCAGCAGCACCCGACAGGGGGCTAGCTATGGCTACACCTTC
once,TRBJ2-3,TRBV28,TRBD2,CASSSFRTSGRTDTQYF,TGTGCCAGCAGTTCCTTCCGGACTAGCGGGCGCACAGATACGCAGTATTTT
NA,TRBJ1-2,TRBV5-4,TRBD1,CASTLRTGDLTNYGYTF,TGTGCCAGCACCCTCCGGACAGGAGACTTAACTAACTATGGCTACACCTTC
NA,TRBJ2-5,TRBV30,NA,CAWSQQGPETQYF,TGTGCCTGGAGTCAACAGGGCCCAGAGACCCAGTACTTC
NA,TRBJ2-3,TRBV7-9,NA,CASSLTGTDTQYF,TGTGCCAGCAGCTTAACAGGCACAGATACGCAGTATTTT
NA,TRBJ2-2,TRBV19,TRBD2,CASSRLAGQTGELFF,TGTGCCAGTAGCCGACTAGCGGGGCAGACCGGGGAGCTGTTTTTT
NA,TRBJ1-6,TRBV2,NA,CASSPSLGRENSPLHF,TGTGCCAGCAGTCCCTCGTTGGGAAGGGAGAATTCACCCCTCCACTTT
NA,TRBJ2-6,TRBV7-2,TRBD2,CASSLGVAGYSGANVLTF,TGTGCCAGCAGCTTAGGCGTAGCGGGGTACTCTGGGGCCAACGTCCTGACTTTC
NA,TRBJ1-2,TRBV12-5,NA,CASGLTGIAGYTF,TGTGCTAGTGGTTTGACGGGGATCGCTGGCTACACCTTC
NA,TRBJ2-1,TRBV18,NA,CASSPGAWTEQFF,TGTGCCAGCTCACCGGGAGCCTGGACTGAGCAGTTCTTC
NA,TRBJ1-6,TRBV10-3,NA,CAISDGGSLWNSPLHF,TGTGCCATCAGTGACGGCGGGTCATTGTGGAATTCACCCCTCCACTTT
NA,TRBJ2-2,TRBV6-2/TRBV6-3,TRBD1,CASSLETGGTGELFF,TGTGCCAGCAGTCTAGAGACAGGGGGCACCGGGGAGCTGTTTTTT
NA,TRBJ1-5,TRBV5-1,TRBD1,CASSLGGTGEEPQHF,TGCGCCAGCAGCTTGGGGGGGACAGGGGAGGAGCCCCAGCATTTT
NA,TRBJ1-2,TRBV5-8,NA,CASSLLGGTNYGYTF,TGTGCCAGCAGCTTGCTCGGGGGGACTAACTATGGCTACACCTTC
once,TRBJ2-3,TRBV7-9,NA,CASSLAGADTQYF,TGTGCCAGCAGCTTAGCCGGGGCAGATACGCAGTATTTT
once,TRBJ2-4,TRBV6-5,NA,CASSPPGGNIQYF,TGTGCCAGCAGTCCCCCCGGAGGAAACATTCAGTACTTC
NA,TRBJ2-7,TRBV12-3/TRBV12-4,NA,CASTTRGERREYF,TGTGCCAGCACCACACGGGGAGAGCGCAGAGAGTACTTC
NA,TRBJ2-1,TRBV10-3,TRBD2,CAISESSGVYNEQFF,TGTGCCATCAGTGAGTCTAGCGGGGTTTACAATGAGCAGTTCTTC
NA,TRBJ2-7,TRBV11-2,NA,CASSPFSPPRAYEQYF,TGTGCCAGCAGCCCATTTTCTCCCCCCCGGGCCTACGAGCAGTACTTC
NA,TRBJ2-3,TRBV5-1,TRBD2,CASSYGGATDTQYF,TGCGCCAGCAGCTACGGGGGGGCCACAGATACGCAGTATTTT
NA,TRBJ2-5,TRBV5-1,NA,CASSLAGETQYF,TGCGCCAGCAGCTTGGCCGGTGAGACCCAGTACTTC
NA,TRBJ1-2,TRBV19,TRBD1,CASRPGQDAVRAYGYTF,TGTGCCAGTAGACCGGGACAGGACGCAGTAAGGGCCTATGGCTACACCTTC
NA,TRBJ2-3,TRBV30,TRBD2,CAWTSGSTDTQYF,TGTGCCTGGACTAGCGGGAGTACAGATACGCAGTATTTT
NA,TRBJ2-4,TRBV7-2,NA,CASSLTGPSDIQYF,TGTGCCAGCAGCCTTACAGGGCCCTCGGACATTCAGTACTTC